The rows below give T cell receptor beta chains drawn from one sample of a study of cytotoxic CD8 clonotypes in ibrutinib-treated CLL. Sequencing was performed with immunoSEQ multiplex PCR; in TCRdb, only in-frame clones are kept and a portion is missing. The sample shows nearly 300,000 clones, 65% to 85% of them seen only once. Specimen: PBMCs, collected at disease progression, from a patient treated with ibrutinib. The receptors were sampled from a human donor with chronic lymphocytic leukemia. Both conserved end residues are part of each CDR3. Each record gives: CDR3 protein, CDR3 DNA, V gene, J gene, D gene, clone size. The D gene is left open where the match is weak. Some rows mark clone size as missing; the rest say once, few, many or name a class of expanded clone.

CASSARPGLNTEAFF,TGTGCCAGCAGCGCAAGGCCGGGGTTGAACACTGAAGCTTTCTTT,TRBV5-6,TRBJ1-1,.,few
CASSVGSGTGALYGYTF,TGTGCCAGCAGCGTAGGCTCCGGGACAGGAGCTCTCTATGGCTACACCTTC,TRBV9,TRBJ1-2,TRBD1,few
CAISVSSGGGNEQFF,TGTGCCATCAGTGTATCTAGCGGGGGAGGCAATGAGCAGTTCTTC,TRBV10-3,TRBJ2-1,TRBD2,once
CASSETGLKNIQYF,TGCGCCAGCAGTGAGACGGGACTAAAAAACATTCAGTACTTC,TRBV10-1,TRBJ2-4,TRBD2,.
CASSLVDSGYTF,TGTGCCAGCAGCTTAGTGGACAGTGGCTACACCTTC,TRBV7-9,TRBJ1-2,.,.
CASSEQGTNYGYTF,TGTGCCAGCAGTGAACAGGGTACGAACTATGGCTACACCTTC,TRBV2,TRBJ1-2,.,.
CASSVTGGGTEAFF,TGCGCCAGCAGCGTGACAGGGGGCGGCACTGAAGCTTTCTTT,TRBV10-2,TRBJ1-1,TRBD1,.
CASRGGTIATQYF,TGTGCCAGCAGGGGGGGTACAATTGCGACCCAGTACTTC,TRBV6-1,TRBJ2-5,.,.
CARPLDKPKYYEQYF,TGTGCCAGACCCCTGGACAAGCCCAAATACTACGAGCAGTACTTC,TRBV19,TRBJ2-7,.,.
CASSSRGGTQYF,TGTGCCAGCAGCAGCAGGGGAGGGACCCAGTACTTC,TRBV6-1,TRBJ2-5,.,.
CASSRTPGGNQPQHF,TGTGCCAGCAGCCGCACCCCAGGGGGCAATCAGCCCCAGCATTTT,TRBV5-6,TRBJ1-5,.,.
CASSPSREAYGYTF,TGTGCCAGCTCACCCTCCAGGGAAGCCTATGGCTACACCTTC,TRBV18,TRBJ1-2,.,.
CASSLGGWRLREQYF,TGTGCCAGCAGTTTAGGTGGCTGGAGGTTGCGCGAGCAGTACTTC,TRBV28,TRBJ2-7,.,once
CASSLSSYEQYF,TGTGCCAGCAGCTTGTCCTCCTACGAGCAGTACTTC,TRBV7-8,TRBJ2-7,.,few
CASSLEVETQYF,TGTGCCAGCAGTCTAGAGGTAGAGACCCAGTACTTC,TRBV6-1,TRBJ2-5,.,.
CASSLATGGEQYF,TGTGCCAGCAGCTTAGCTACAGGGGGCGAGCAGTACTTC,TRBV11-1,TRBJ2-7,TRBD1,.
CASASFSGANVLTF,TGCGCCAGCGCGTCTTTCTCTGGGGCCAACGTCCTGACTTTC,TRBV5-1,TRBJ2-6,.,.
CASSNDGMNTEAFF,TGTGCCAGCAGTAATGACGGCATGAACACTGAAGCTTTCTTT,TRBV2,TRBJ1-1,.,.
CASSQGRTGGVLSGANVLTF,TGCGCCAGCAGCCAAGGACGGACAGGCGGGGTCCTGTCTGGGGCCAACGTCCTGACTTTC,TRBV4-3,TRBJ2-6,.,.
CASSADPRPFGYTF,TGTGCCAGCAGCGCAGACCCGAGGCCCTTCGGCTACACCTTC,TRBV9,TRBJ1-2,.,.
CASSLANEKLFF,TGTGCCAGCAGTTTAGCGAATGAAAAACTGTTTTTT,TRBV27,TRBJ1-4,.,.
CSASDRDYGYTF,TGCAGCGCCTCGGACAGGGACTATGGCTACACCTTC,TRBV29-1,TRBJ1-2,TRBD1,.
CASSLELASTGELFF,TGTGCCAGCAGCTTAGAACTAGCGAGCACCGGGGAGCTGTTTTTT,TRBV7-8,TRBJ2-2,TRBD2,.
CASSLETSQETQYF,TGTGCCAGCAGCTTGGAGACAAGCCAAGAGACCCAGTACTTC,TRBV5-5,TRBJ2-5,.,once
CSVELWETGSYEQYF,TGCAGCGTTGAATTGTGGGAGACAGGCTCCTACGAGCAGTACTTC,TRBV29-1,TRBJ2-7,.,.
CASSQGGTGLLTYEQYF,TGCGCCAGCAGCCAAGGGGGTACAGGCCTACTAACCTACGAGCAGTACTTC,TRBV4-1,TRBJ2-7,.,.
CASSDRSGNTIYF,TGTGCCAGCAGTGACAGGTCTGGAAACACCATATATTTT,TRBV6-1,TRBJ1-3,.,few
CASSLPLEGATDTQYF,TGTGCCAGCAGCTTACCCCTTGAGGGAGCTACAGATACGCAGTATTTT,TRBV7-2,TRBJ2-3,.,.
CASSGTSRYEQYF,TGTGCCAGCTCCGGGACTAGTCGTTACGAGCAGTACTTC,TRBV7-8,TRBJ2-7,TRBD2,once
CAISERAGDLTDTQYF,TGTGCCATCAGTGAAAGAGCGGGGGACCTCACAGATACGCAGTATTTT,TRBV10-3,TRBJ2-3,TRBD2,few
CASSLEWGYETQYF,TGTGCCAGCAGCTTAGAGTGGGGCTACGAGACCCAGTACTTC,TRBV7-9,TRBJ2-5,.,.
CASSLVGGFMNTEAFF,TGTGCCAGCAGCTTAGTAGGGGGTTTTATGAACACTGAAGCTTTCTTT,TRBV7-2,TRBJ1-1,.,.
CASSLDRGPGADTQYF,TGTGCCAGCAGCTTAGATCGGGGTCCTGGGGCAGATACGCAGTATTTT,TRBV11-2,TRBJ2-3,.,.
CASGLPAGSSYNEQFF,TGTGCCAGCGGTCTACCCGCAGGTAGCTCCTACAATGAGCAGTTCTTC,TRBV28,TRBJ2-1,.,.
CASPLPRYPSGDTEAFF,TGTGCCAGCCCCCTCCCACGGTACCCCTCTGGGGACACTGAAGCTTTCTTT,TRBV28,TRBJ1-1,.,.
CATSRDGASGELFF,TGTGCCACCAGCAGAGATGGGGCATCCGGGGAGCTGTTTTTT,TRBV15,TRBJ2-2,.,.
CASREQGMNYEQYF,TGTGCCAGCAGGGAACAGGGGATGAACTACGAGCAGTACTTC,TRBV6-6,TRBJ2-7,TRBD1,.
CASSEVNRVTYGELFF,TGTGCCAGCAGTGAAGTGAACAGGGTAACTTACGGGGAGCTGTTTTTT,TRBV2,TRBJ2-2,.,.
CASSVQQGVGGELFF,TGTGCCAGCAGCGTACAACAGGGGGTAGGCGGGGAGCTGTTTTTT,TRBV9,TRBJ2-2,TRBD1,few
CASNQDDRESSQPQHF,TGTGCCAGCAACCAGGACGACAGGGAAAGCAGTCAGCCCCAGCATTTT,TRBV25-1,TRBJ1-5,TRBD1,.
CASSAGVTNTGELFF,TGTGCCAGCAGTGCGGGGGTCACGAACACCGGGGAGCTGTTTTTT,TRBV25-1,TRBJ2-2,.,.